This is a list of T cell receptor beta chains from one sample in a study of blood T cell repertoires in COVID-19. Here immunoSEQ multiplex PCR was the method, and the copy in TCRdb shows in-frame clones only, minus some. The data contain hundreds of thousands of clones, 70% to 90% of them singletons. The source material was peripheral blood. These TCRs come from a woman aged 55-75 years with COVID-19, enrolled during active disease. Both conserved end residues are trimmed from each CDR3.

TRBV27 | ASRRVNTDTQY
TRBV2 | ASSGTGDQPQH
TRBV6-5 | ASIAGDAGGYT
TRBV7-2 | ASSLASGFTDTQY
TRBV27 | ASSLLVPGQGSPLH
TRBV6-5 | ATVLGTGSSTIY
TRBV19 | ASSPGRGTNYGYT
TRBV18 | ASSKGGASSGNTIY
TRBV11-2 | ASSLGDRDLSSYEQY
TRBV10-1 | ASSELRPLGSYEQY
TRBV5-1 | ASSVGLAGSGDTQY
TRBV2 | ASRGRGNTGELF
TRBV10-3 | AISTGTSGGLDTQY
TRBV18 | ASSPGVPGESEAF
TRBV4-2 | ASSSSGGNYNEQF
TRBV5-4 | ASSLAQRGELF
TRBV19 | ASSHRLGDRVYEQY
TRBV5-4 | ASSDRRGNTEAF
TRBV7-9 | AGGEGTNTGELF
TRBV7-3 | ASSSQGLAEAF
TRBV4-1 | ASSHADRVVGYGYT
TRBV18 | ASSQRQGGMNTEAF
TRBV28 | ASSLLGQLYGYT
TRBV7-2 | ASSLSPGGYGDTQY
TRBV3-1/TRBV3-2 | ASSQDRGNEQY
TRBV19 | ASREGWSNTEAF
TRBV7-3 | ASSLQGAGAEAF
TRBV18 | APSPRGVSYEQY
TRBV7-9 | ASSFTGVTNEKLF
TRBV4-1 | ASSQERRGDYEQY
TRBV5-1 | ASSSGTSGSYEQY
TRBV5-4 | ASSLGDRVRSTEAF
TRBV4-1 | ASSLHRGTPNQYGYT
TRBV7-2 | ASSQTSGSYEQY
TRBV10-1 | ASSEGSTANTGELF
TRBV6-5 | ASRPQGHTDTQY
TRBV15 | ATSRDPTGLTKNIQY
TRBV5-1 | ASSLVQGSYEQY
TRBV9 | ASSVASGGSDTQY
TRBV5-4 | ASSLGGENPYEQY
TRBV7-2 | ASSLRILSGGTDTQY
TRBV4-1 | ASSQEEAPRSPLH
TRBV10-3 | AISEWEGASPDTQY
TRBV5-1 | ASSLSGRTGELF
TRBV5-1 | ASSLGHFSYNEQF
TRBV7-2 | ASSLSGLAGVTTDTQY
TRBV27 | ASSSMGFPYEQY
TRBV7-3 | ASSVTGGGEQY